This TCR beta chain was sequenced in a study of identical twins' blood T cells. The study's findings and limits: Twin similarity might stem from environmental factors, not only genetics.

TCRdb re-analysed the 5' RACE reads in MiXCR, keeping a single row per CDR3 protein. The sample includes a few hundred thousand distinct CDR3 sequences, 28% of them seen just once. Germline loops: CDR1 SGDLS, CDR2 YYNGEE. The CDR3 is made up of 16 amino acids. Deletions cut 3 bases from V and 5 bases from J, with 15 bases between. Concerning this clonotype itself: No antigen is known for it.

The clonotype originates from a woman between 18 and 50 years old in good health. The sequenced material came from PBMCs. This sequence joins TRBV9 and TRBJ1-6; D perhaps matches TRBD1 (6 bases). CDR3 amino acids: CASSAQDSYHNSPLHF. The CDR3 nucleotides are TGTGCCAGCAGCGCTCAGGACAGCTATCATAATTCACCCCTCCACTTT.